A single sample is the source of the 14 T cell receptor beta chains below, sequenced in a study of OX40 agonist ivuxolimab in advanced cancers. Library preparation employed the immunoSEQ multiplex PCR assay. TCRdb provides this immuneACCESS table in a form limited to in-frame rearrangements. Some clones are lacking; in checked studies, under half of them reflect an unresolved V gene, and why the rest are absent is not known. This sample lists approximately 130,000 clones; approximately 94% were detected once. The ten most abundant clones make up 1% of the sample. The source was CD4+ or CD8+ T cells sorted from blood, collected in a trial of the OX40 agonist ivuxolimab. These receptors were obtained from an adult with an advanced solid tumor such as melanoma, head and neck, liver or kidney cancer.

The chain's CDR3 is CASSQTGTSGYEQYF. CDR3 bases: TGTGCCAGCTCCCAAACCGGGACTAGCGGGTACGAGCAGTACTTC. The genes are TRBV18 and TRBJ2-7, with TRBD2 matching 12 bases. The length of the CDR3 is 15 residues. Germline assignment: CDR1 KGHSH and CDR2 LQKENI. V gave up 6 bases and J gave up 4 bases; unmatched junction bases: 7.

The chain combines TRBV7-3 with TRBJ2-5; no clear D gene. The V gene's germline CDR1 is SGHTA and CDR2 FQGTGA. The CDR3 totals 14 residues. Trimming pared 2 bases from V and 3 bases from J, leaving 10 bases between. Here the CDR3 DNA reads TGTGCCAGCAGCTTATGGGTCGGCGAAGAGACCCAGTACTTC. Its protein product is CASSLWVGEETQYF.

This chain uses TRBV14 with TRBJ1-2; 7 positions agree with TRBD1. Germline values: CDR1 SGHDN, CDR2 FVKESK. This CDR3 is 15 amino acids long. V lost 2 bases to trimming and J lost 5 bases; unmatched junction nucleotides: 8. CDR3 DNA: TGTGCCAGCAGCCAAAGCAGGGGGTCTATTTATGGCTACACCTTC. Its protein is CASSQSRGSIYGYTF.

This clone was found once. V gene TRBV6-1 combines with J gene TRBJ1-1; the D is unclear. Between the trimmed V and J ends, which lost 8 bases and 0 bases, there was a span of 10 bases. CDR1 and CDR2 from the germline V gene are MNHNS and SASEGT. The CDR3 is 13 amino acids. In DNA, the CDR3 is TGTGCCAGCTTACCAGACATGAACACTGAAGCTTTCTTT. It is translated as CASLPDMNTEAFF.

This CDR3 reads CSVGARVSTDTQYF. The CDR3 nucleotides read TGCAGCGTTGGGGCTAGGGTGAGCACAGATACGCAGTATTTT. The rearrangement uses TRBV29-1 and TRBJ2-3; the D is unclear. The CDR3 runs to 14 residues. The germline CDR1 and CDR2 sequences are SQVTM and ANQGSEA. V was pared by 4 bases and J by 0 bases, with 11 bases between.

The V call is TRBV6-6, the J call TRBJ1-2; D is undetermined. Germline assignment: CDR1 MNHNY and CDR2 SVGAGI (reference sequence). V lost 4 bases and J 4 bases, leaving 7 bases between the germline ends. This CDR3 has 12 amino acids. CDR3 sequence: CASSSGFYGYTF. CDR3 sequence (DNA): TGTGCCAGCAGTTCGGGGTTCTATGGCTACACCTTC.

The chain employs TRBV10-3 and TRBJ2-3; 8 bases are shared with TRBD2. Germline V lookup: CDR1 ENHRY, CDR2 SYGVKD. The CDR3 sequence is 11 residues long. In nucleotides, the CDR3 is TGTGGGAGCGGGGGTGGAAATACGCAGTATTTT. It encodes CGSGGGNTQYF.

The rearrangement links TRBV5-6 to TRBJ1-1; D remains unclear. The CDR3 is 15 amino acids. Germline-derived CDR1 and CDR2 are SGHDT and YYEEEE. Trimming pared 3 bases from V and 3 bases from J, leaving 15 bases between. DNA of the CDR3: TGTGCCAGCAGCTCCCGCCCTAGTGGGGACACTGAAGCTTTCTTT. It yields the protein CASSSRPSGDTEAFF.

This clone has just one count. V gene TRBV19 combines with J gene TRBJ1-1; 7 bases map to TRBD1. The CDR3 is 13 amino acids. After removal of 5 bases from V and 6 bases from J, the junction contained 6 bases not matched to a gene. Per the germline V gene, CDR1 is LNHDA and CDR2 is SQIVND (reference sequence). This CDR3 reads CASSWRGPAEAFF. DNA for the CDR3: TGTGCCAGTAGTTGGAGGGGGCCGGCTGAAGCTTTCTTT.

This clone has just one count. The V gene is TRBV19, the J gene TRBJ1-5, with TRBD1 as a possible D gene (6 bases). The CDR3 is 19 residues long. Trimming pared 6 bases from V and 6 bases from J, leaving 30 bases between. CDR1 is LNHDA, CDR2 SQIVND, per germline (reference sequence). The CDR3 DNA follows: TGTGCCAGTAGCAACAGGGAAGCAATAATCCCTTTGGAGGTTCAGCCCCAGCATTTT. Translated, it gives CASSNREAIIPLEVQPQHF.

The gene calls are TRBV7-2 and TRBJ2-2; tentative D call: TRBD1 (6 bases). Germline V gives CDR1 SGHTA, CDR2 FQGNSA. Trimming stripped 3 bases from V and 4 bases from J, with 12 bases between. This CDR3 contains 15 residues. This CDR3 is CASSFTGQGTGELFF. The CDR3 DNA reads TGTGCCAGCAGCTTCACAGGGCAGGGCACCGGGGAGCTGTTTTTT.

V is TRBV6-6 and J is TRBJ2-1; 8 bases line up with TRBD1. J was trimmed by 4 bases and V by 5 bases; bases with no gene match: 4. Germline loops: CDR1 MNHNY, CDR2 SVGAGI (reference sequence). The CDR3 length is 14 residues. DNA of the CDR3: TGTGCCAGCAGTCCCAGGGGGCAATACAATGAGCAGTTCTTC. It is translated as CASSPRGQYNEQFF.

The rearrangement joins TRBV28 to TRBJ2-1; TRBD1 might be the D (6 bases). The V and J ends lost 7 bases and 4 bases respectively, with 23 bases between them. This CDR3 spans 17 amino acids. Per the germline V gene, CDR1 is MDHEN and CDR2 is SYDVKM. The CDR3 reads CASKWGQGQQLYNEQFF. CDR3 DNA: TGTGCCAGCAAGTGGGGGCAAGGACAGCAATTGTACAATGAGCAGTTCTTC. Filled out from reference TRBV28 and TRBJ2-1, the complete variable domain reads DVKVTQSSRYLVKRTGEKVFLECVQDMDHENMFWYRQDPGLGLRLIYFSYDVKMKEKGDIPEGYSVSREKKERFSLILESASTNQTSMYLCASKWGQGQQLYNEQFFGPGTRLTVL.

This chain connects TRBV11-2 to TRBJ1-1, with unresolved D. The V gene lost 6 bases and the J gene lost 3 bases, with 17 bases spanning the gap. Germline assignment: CDR1 SGHAT and CDR2 FQNNGV. The CDR3 has 15 residues. CDR3 bases: TGTGCCAGCAGTTCCCCATATCATAAAGACACTGAAGCTTTCTTT. Protein sequence: CASSSPYHKDTEAFF.